Sequencing of this TCR beta chain was carried out in a study of cytomegalovirus exposure and HLA in healthy donors. Study background: A subsequent analysis stated that the 120 or so validation repertoires were run on the same platform as the roughly 700 first-cohort repertoires. Whole-study findings and limits: The listing of 160 or so TCR beta chains classed them as cytomegalovirus-associated. Most TCRs appeared rarely, but some public TCRs recurred in many donors.

Some clones are missing from TCRdb's copy, which holds only in-frame ones; the method was immunoSEQ multiplex PCR. The repertoire holds over 120,000 clones, with roughly 90% as singletons. A remark on this clone: Its antigen remains unknown.

The ends were cut back, 4 bases at V and 5 bases at J, with 10 bases in the middle. From germline, CDR1 is SGHRS and CDR2 YFSETQ. The CDR3 loop spans 12 amino acids. The donors were in the approximately 130-subject validation cohort; that cohort was separate from the approximately 700-subject first cohort. This clonotype was sampled from a man aged 18 to 29 in good health and CMV-seropositive. The chain carries TRBV5-1 and TRBJ2-7, with D perhaps TRBD1 (6 bases). Material for sequencing was PBMCs. The CDR3 DNA reads as TGCGCCAGCAGCCCGGGACACGACGAGCAGTACTTC. Protein: CASSPGHDEQYF.